The clone carrying this T cell receptor (beta chain) showed up many times. What it recognizes is unknown. The method for making cDNA was 5'RACE, and it used 10-nucleotide random UMIs. One entry per CDR3 protein, called by TCRdb with MiXCR from the 5' RACE reads. The top ten clones hold under 3.5% of a sample with fewer than 110,000 distinct CDR3 sequences, 10% to 13% of them seen once. The data stem from a study of neurological immune-mediated disorders. The CDR3 is 14 residues long. Germline V gene data show CDR1 as SQVTM and CDR2 as ANQGSEA. Documented time point: longitudinal time-point 3. The unsorted libraries had their origin in 2 million PBMCs stored at -80 C. Study-level findings and limits: The greatest degree of TCR clonal expansion was observed in HTLV-1-associated myelopathy, with the lowest in multiple sclerosis, below that of healthy controls.

The genes are TRBV29-1 and TRBJ1-1, with a tentative D call TRBD1 (6 bases). This receptor was obtained from a female donor with HTLV-1-associated myelopathy (HAM/TSP). Material: PBMCs. The CDR3 region is CRHMGGGMNTEAFF. The CDR3 coding sequence is TGCAGACATATGGGGGGCGGGATGAACACTGAAGCTTTCTTT.